This TCR beta chain was captured in a study of blood T cell repertoires in COVID-19 (dated by TCRdb to about 2020). Looking at the study overall: The collaborator samples originated in the United States, Italy and Spain and spanned the acute and convalescent phases of COVID-19. The prospective study material was composed of cDNA or gDNA derived from T cells, B-cell-depleted T cells, or PBMCs. Deeply sampled blood TCRbeta repertoires from subjects exposed to, actively infected with, or recovered from COVID-19 were included in the dataset. The repertoires were released in a freely available public database intended as a resource for research on the immune response to SARS-CoV-2. Samples came from the ongoing ImmuneRACE study (first 160 participants) plus 1,254 subjects from 6 global collaborators. Nearly every sample came with metadata listing a de-identified subject ID, COVID-19 status, age in years and sex. Where available, HLA class I and class II types were taken from metadata supplied by the sample provider and were not determined by assay-based typing.

The CDR3 has 14 amino acids, counting the end cysteine and phenylalanine. The kept DNA is CDR3 alone, 42 bases in frame from the first base. CDR1 MGHRA and CDR2 YSYEKL were looked up in the germline V gene. V is pruned by 4 bases and J by 1 base, leaving 1 base of the junction without a gene match. TCRbeta CDR3 regions were amplified from genomic DNA by means of the immunoSEQ Assay, a bias-controlled multiplex PCR. For the original study's pipeline: The number of nucleated cells in each sample was estimated from the amplification of reference gene primers within the assay. To quantify the absolute abundance of each unique TCRbeta CDR3 rearrangement, sequence reads were collapsed and filtered. Productive Simpson clonality was computed per sample as the square root of Simpson's diversity index over productive rearrangements. Sourced from immuneACCESS, this table was stored by TCRdb with only in-frame sequences that have V and J called. A share of the clones is absent; for the studies checked, an unresolved V gene accounts for under half, and the remainder has no known explanation. V and J calls and clone size are as listed in that table; D and trimming were resolved from the DNA. This sample lists tens of thousands of clones; approximately 92% were detected once. 0.3% to 0.4% of the sample belongs to the ten largest clones.

Results and caveats for the whole study, not just this receptor: Clinical and demographic metadata were provided uncurated, with the amount varying by source and participant.

This clone came up a few times. What this receptor recognizes is not known. Base qualities are not at hand, and no much larger clone is one base apart. At one collaborating source in Seattle, patients were enrolled during active infection and were followed longitudinally through the course of disease. Whole blood was collected in K2EDTA tubes by collaborating institutions according to the institutions' own protocols. Collaborator samples were shipped for TCRbeta analysis as frozen whole blood, isolated PBMCs, or DNA extracted from either sample type. The chain is made from TRBV4-1 and TRBJ1-1; 9 central nucleotides agree with TRBD1. Sequenced sample: peripheral blood. The sequence came from a man in his fifties or sixties with COVID-19, enrolled during active disease. The nucleotide sequence reads as follows: TGCGCCAGCAGCCGGGACAGGGCGAACACTGAAGCTTTCTTT. This encodes CASSRDRANTEAFF.